Detailed here is one T cell receptor beta chain. No antigen is known for it. No base-level quality is on record; no much larger clone is a single base apart. CDR1 SGHRS and CDR2 YFSETQ were looked up in the germline V gene. From the cysteine up to the phenylalanine, the CDR3 has a length of 14 residues. The CDR3 DNA has 42 bases and is translated from base 1. V loses 4 bases of germline sequence and J loses 7 bases, and the interval between the two ends is 14 bases. This sample was included in a study of T cell responses to AZD1222 COVID-19 vaccine (dated by TCRdb to the early 2020s). About the full investigation: A total of 230 or so trial participants underwent TCR sequencing, of whom around 200 received two doses of AZD1222 and about 25 received two doses of the MenACWY control vaccine. Trial participants were enrolled into age subgroups of 18-55, 56-69 and 70-plus years, which contained around 150, 28 and 57 TCR-sequenced participants, respectively.

Sample time point, as interpreted from the label and publication: about 28 days (+/-7) after the second vaccine dose. AZD1222 recipients with second doses at about 4 weeks or about 12 weeks were pooled, because spike-specific TCR depth and breadth did not differ between schedules. Vaccinee samples were obtained from the UK trials COV001 and COV002, which included a single-blind randomized controlled phase 2/3 trial of AZD1222 (ChAdOx1 nCoV-19) in healthy adults. Trial participant PBMC samples were collected at day 0 and day 28 after the second dose for TCRbeta chain sequencing. The CDR3 regions of human TCRbeta chains were subjected to immunosequencing. In the authors' own workflow: Repertoire TCRs were matched against a reference library of SARS-CoV-2-specific TCRs generated with the MIRA antigen-specificity platform. Breadth was defined as the fraction of unique TCRs that were SARS-CoV-2-associated, and depth was defined as the fraction of total T cells that were SARS-CoV-2-associated. Using the MIRA data, every spike-specific TCR was mapped to the spike region that the TCR reacted to and assigned to either a CD4 or a CD8 class. Log10-transformed breadth and depth values were compared by one-way ANOVA with Sidak's multiple comparisons tests. TCRdb's version of the immuneACCESS table is confined to in-frame rearrangements and falls short of the full clone set. An unresolved V gene accounts for under half of the shortfall where checked; the remainder is of unknown origin. Clone size and V and J calls were adopted from that table, with D and trimming inferred from the DNA. In all, the sample holds more than 70,000 clones, and less than 95% of those were seen once. The ten largest clones add up to 3.3% of the sample.

Study-wide conclusions, independent of this receptor: Reportedly, close to half of the unique spike-specific TCRs recognized epitopes lying outside the regions that are mutated in the B.1.351 and B.1.1.7 variants. Spike-specific TCR breadth and depth rose significantly after two AZD1222 doses compared with day 0 and with MenACWY recipients. Conclusions about previously exposed vaccinees are limited because only 6 or 7 AZD1222 recipients were SARS-CoV-2 seropositive at baseline. The whole spike protein was spanned by vaccine-associated CD4 TCRs, and dominant responses were seen in regions 160-218 and 743-854. No day 14 peak-response samples were available, so repertoires were characterized only after the peak T cell response. Participants were mostly white British and included more females than males, and it was suggested by the authors that clonal diversity may have been underestimated. The 56-69-year group was small, and its depth increase did not reach significance, likely because of low power.

The clonotype comes from an adult who received the AZD1222 COVID-19 vaccine. The sequence is built from TRBV5-1 and TRBJ2-2; D gene: possibly TRBD1, on 6 matching bases. The sample was peripheral blood, taken 28 days after the second AZD1222 dose. The DNA is TGCGCCAGCAGCCCTCAGGGGCTAGACGGGGAGCTGTTTTTT. This sequence encodes CASSPQGLDGELFF.